The entry that follows covers one T cell receptor (beta chain) sequence. The record originates from a study of blood T cell repertoires in COVID-19. Authors' processing steps: Amplified reference gene primers provided the basis for estimating nucleated cell counts. This table comes from immunoSEQ multiplex PCR, and its TCRdb copy is limited to in-frame clones, with some not included. V, J and clone size derive from that table, while D and trimming were established from the DNA sequence. The table records tens of thousands of clones, under 90% of them present only once. The sequencing sample was made of peripheral blood. The clonotype comes from a woman in her seventies with acute or convalescent COVID-19.

The CDR3 nucleotides are TGTGCCAGCAGCACGGGAAAGGGGGGGTACACAGATACGCAGTATTTT. It translates to CASSTGKGGYTDTQYF. This sequence joins TRBV9 and TRBJ2-3; D is possibly TRBD2 (7 bases). The CDR3 is 16 residues long. Per germline, CDR1 SGDLS and CDR2 YYNGEE. V was cut by 4 bases and J by 2 bases, with 17 bases left in between.